These 28 T cell receptor beta chains were all obtained from the same sample, sequenced in a study of blood T cell repertoires in COVID-19. Measured with immunoSEQ multiplex PCR; TCRdb has only the in-frame clones, and not every one. In the table there are 150,000 to 200,000 clones, 80% to 85% of which are singletons. The specimen was peripheral blood. These TCRs come from a woman in her sixties or seventies with COVID-19, enrolled during active disease.

V and J are TRBV28 and TRBJ1-4, with a tentative D call TRBD1 (5 bases). This CDR3 is 12 amino acids long. The germline V and J ends were trimmed by 3 bases and 12 bases, with 11 bases remaining between them. The germline V gene has CDR1 MDHEN and CDR2 SYDVKM. CDR3 sequence: CASSLGVAELFF. CDR3 nucleotides: TGTGCCAGCAGTTTGGGGGTAGCGGAACTGTTTTTT.

The chain couples TRBV10-3 to TRBJ2-2, with 14 bases matching TRBD2. The ends lost 8 bases at V and 0 bases at J; junction bases unmatched: 8. There are 18 residues in the CDR3. The germline gives CDR1 ENHRY, CDR2 SYGVKD. The CDR3 nucleotides are TGTGCCATCTCTCGGACTAGCGGGAGGAACGCGAACACCGGGGAGCTGTTTTTT. This codes for CAISRTSGRNANTGELFF.

The sample holds a few counts of this clone. This chain uses TRBV7-2 with TRBJ1-2, with a weak D call TRBD1 (6 bases). This CDR3 has 14 residues. Germline CDR1 is SGHTA and CDR2 is FQGNSA. V lost 6 bases and J lost 7, with 18 bases in between. This CDR3 is CASSTWIGGVGYTF. The CDR3 coding sequence is TGTGCCAGCAGTACGTGGATAGGGGGAGTTGGCTACACCTTC.

This clone has a handful of counts. This rearrangement joins TRBV24-1 to TRBJ2-1; 10 bases are a match to TRBD1. CDR3 length: 17 residues. Germline V gene sequence: CDR1 KGHDR, CDR2 SFDVKD. The trim removed 3 bases at V and 6 bases at J, leaving 10 bases unmatched. CDR3 in amino acids: CATSDALRTGGPNEQFF. DNA of the CDR3: TGTGCCACCAGTGATGCGCTTAGGACAGGGGGTCCCAATGAGCAGTTCTTC.

The chain is built from TRBV2 and TRBJ2-5, with TRBD2 identical over 9 bases. With V trimmed by 6 bases and J by 1 base, 3 bases remained unmatched. The CDR3 sequence is 14 residues long. Germline V gene sequence: CDR1 SNHLY, CDR2 FYNNEI. CDR3 sequence reads: CASRTTSGQETQYF. DNA of the CDR3: TGTGCCAGCAGGACGACTAGCGGCCAAGAGACCCAGTACTTC. Filled out from reference TRBV2 and TRBJ2-5, the complete variable domain reads EPEVTQTPSHQVTQMGQEVILRCVPISNHLYFYWYRQILGQKVEFLVSFYNNEISEKSEIFDDQFSVERPDGSNFTLKIRSTKLEDSAMYFCASRTTSGQETQYFGPGTRLLVL.

The chain carries TRBV12-2 and TRBJ2-1; the table assigns TRBD2, which was not confirmed against the DNA. TRBV12-2 is an annotated pseudogene. This CDR3 spans 17 amino acids. Written as DNA, the CDR3 is TGTGCAAGTCGCTTGGGAAGACTAGCGGGAGGCTACAATGAGCAGTTCTTC. This translates into CASRLGRLAGGYNEQFF.

The chain recombines TRBV15 with TRBJ2-7; D gene unclear. Germline values: CDR1 LNHNV, CDR2 YYDKDF (reference sequence). V lost 0 bases and J lost 8, with 8 bases in between. The CDR3 runs to 12 residues. The CDR3 DNA reads TGTGCCACCAGCAGAGAGGCGAGGCAGCAGTACTTC. This sequence encodes CATSREARQQYF.

This clone was detected only once. This sequence joins TRBV11-2 and TRBJ2-1; 7 positions match TRBD2. Per germline, CDR1 SGHAT and CDR2 FQNNGV. After removal of 7 bases from V and 3 bases from J, the junction contained 9 bases not matched to a gene. The CDR3 sequence is 15 residues long. This chain's CDR3 is CASTSGLGLYNEQFF. CDR3 nucleotide sequence: TGTGCCAGCACCTCTGGACTAGGACTCTACAATGAGCAGTTCTTC.

The rearrangement joins TRBV19 to TRBJ2-3; the D gene is possibly TRBD1 (5 bases). The length of the CDR3 is 14 residues. V shed 2 bases and J shed 3 bases, with 9 bases lying between them. The germline V gene encodes CDR1 LNHDA and CDR2 SQIVND (reference sequence). CDR3 sequence: CASSINRLTDTQYF. For the CDR3, the DNA is TGTGCCAGTAGTATAAACAGGTTAACAGATACGCAGTATTTT.

The CDR3 nucleotides read TGCGCCAGCAGCAATGCGCCCGTGACTAGCGGGACCACCTACGAGCAGTACTTC. Translating gives CASSNAPVTSGTTYEQYF. This sequence joins TRBV5-1 and TRBJ2-7, with 11 bases aligning to TRBD2. This CDR3 is built from 18 residues. Germline V gene sequence: CDR1 SGHRS, CDR2 YFSETQ. Germline trimming cut 4 bases from V and 2 bases from J; bases unmatched to any gene: 14.

The V and J genes are TRBV5-5 and TRBJ2-3; TRBD2 matches at 10 bases. V dropped 4 bases and J dropped 5; count of bases not matched to a gene: 13. In germline, CDR1 is SGHKS, CDR2 YYEKEE (reference sequence). This CDR3 is built from 17 residues. CDR3 sequence reads: CASSPRLAGGGVDTQYF. The DNA for the CDR3 is TGTGCCAGCAGCCCGAGATTAGCGGGAGGAGGGGTAGATACGCAGTATTTT. The entire variable domain, with the rest obtained from reference TRBV5-5 and TRBJ2-3, is as follows: DAGVTQSPTHLIKTRGQQVTLRCSPISGHKSVSWYQQVLGQGPQFIFQYYEKEERGRGNFPDRFSARQFPNYSSELNVNALLLGDSALYLCASSPRLAGGGVDTQYFGPGTRLTVL.

V usage is TRBV11-3 and J usage is TRBJ1-5; D perhaps matches TRBD1 (5 bases). The CDR3 is made up of 13 amino acids. V lost 10 bases and J lost 7, with 17 bases in between. Germline lookup yields CDR1 SGHNT and CDR2 YENEEA. Written as DNA, the CDR3 is TGTGCCACCGAGTGTGGGGCCTGCCAGCCCCAGCATTTT. Its translation: CATECGACQPQHF.

This clone was recorded a few times. This chain connects TRBV7-9 to TRBJ1-5; 8 bases align to TRBD1. V gave up 3 bases and J gave up 2 bases; unmatched junction bases: 6. The germline CDR1 and CDR2 sequences are SEHNR and FQNEAQ (reference sequence). This CDR3 spans 16 amino acids. CDR3 in amino acids: CASSFGQGGRNQPQHF. CDR3 coding DNA: TGTGCCAGCAGCTTTGGACAGGGCGGTCGCAATCAGCCCCAGCATTTT.

The chain combines TRBV2 with TRBJ2-2, with TRBD1 matching over 7 bases. V shed 8 bases and J 8 bases; nucleotides not matched to a gene: 14. The CDR3 sequence is 15 residues long. The V gene's germline CDR1 is SNHLY and CDR2 FYNNEI. The CDR3 is CASPSGDSHTGELFF. The DNA of the CDR3 is TGTGCCAGCCCCTCCGGGGACAGTCATACAGGGGAGCTGTTTTTT.

The chain joins TRBV11-3 to TRBJ2-1, with 11 bases identical to TRBD2. Unmatched junction bases numbered 7, after V lost 5 bases and J lost 1 base. From germline, CDR1 is SGHNT and CDR2 YENEEA. This CDR3 comprises 17 residues. The CDR3 sequence is CASSRVGTSGSYNEQFF. The CDR3 region has the DNA TGTGCCAGCAGCCGAGTGGGGACTAGCGGATCCTACAATGAGCAGTTCTTC.

The V call is TRBV28, the J call TRBJ1-1, with 10 bases aligning to TRBD1. After removal of 7 bases from V and 5 bases from J, the junction contained 4 bases not matched to a gene. Germline V CDR1 and CDR2: MDHEN, SYDVKM. The CDR3 covers 13 residues. This CDR3 reads CASTRQGATEAFF. Here the CDR3 DNA reads TGTGCCAGCACCCGACAGGGGGCGACTGAAGCTTTCTTT.

This chain links TRBV7-2 with TRBJ2-7; D gene ambiguous. Trimming took 4 bases from V and 3 from J, leaving 13 bases between them. Germline V gene sequence: CDR1 SGHTA, CDR2 FQGNSA. CDR3 size: 14 residues. The chain's CDR3 is CASSSGGQGYEQYF. CDR3 in DNA: TGTGCCAGCAGCTCAGGTGGGCAAGGCTACGAGCAGTACTTC.

This clone has just a few counts. The chain employs TRBV28 and TRBJ2-7, with 12 bases lining up with TRBD1. V lost 4 bases, J lost 4 bases, and 5 bases stayed unmatched. Per the germline V gene, CDR1 is MDHEN and CDR2 is SYDVKM. The CDR3 totals 15 residues. DNA for the CDR3: TGTGCCAGCAGTTCAACGGGACAGGGGGCATACGAGCAGTACTTC. It translates to CASSSTGQGAYEQYF.

The V and J genes are TRBV18 and TRBJ2-7, with TRBD1 matching over 7 bases. CDR3 length: 14 amino acids. Germline V gene lookup returns CDR1 KGHSH and CDR2 LQKENI. The V gene end was trimmed by 2 bases and the J gene end by 0 bases; junction bases not matched to a gene: 1. The CDR3 nucleotides read TGTGCCAGCTCACCAGGGACAGCCTCCTACGAGCAGTACTTC. It yields the protein CASSPGTASYEQYF. Full variable domain (remainder filled in from reference TRBV18 and TRBJ2-7): NAGVMQNPRHLVRRRGQEARLRCSPMKGHSHVYWYRQLPEEGLKFMVYLQKENIIDESGMPKERFSAEFPKEGPSILRIQQVVRGDSAAYFCASSPGTASYEQYFGPGTRLTVT.

The V call is TRBV7-9, the J call TRBJ2-7, with 7 nucleotides matching TRBD2. Losses at the gene ends were 5 bases for V and 0 bases for J; bases not matched to a gene: 4. CDR1 and CDR2 from the germline V gene are SEHNR and FQNEAQ (reference sequence). The CDR3 covers 14 residues. The CDR3 nucleotides read TGTGCCAGCAGCCCTAGCGGTAGCTCCTACGAGCAGTACTTC. Protein: CASSPSGSSYEQYF.

This chain joins TRBV28 and TRBJ1-2, with TRBD1 identical over 7 bases. Looked up from germline, CDR1 is MDHEN and CDR2 is SYDVKM. V was clipped by 4 bases and J by 4 bases; unmatched bases: 6. The CDR3 contains 14 residues. CDR3 coding DNA: TGTGCCAGCAGTTCAGGGGGATCCTTCTATGGCTACACCTTC. It encodes CASSSGGSFYGYTF.

The V call is TRBV14, the J call TRBJ1-1; 7 bases are a match to TRBD1. V gave up 6 bases and J gave up 1 base; unmatched junction bases: 2. The CDR3 spans 13 residues. Germline CDR1 SGHDN, CDR2 FVKESK. CDR3 sequence reads: CASRGQSNTEAFF. The DNA for the CDR3 is TGTGCCAGCAGGGGACAGTCGAACACTGAAGCTTTCTTT.

This chain uses TRBV6-2 or TRBV6-3 with TRBJ1-1; D not certain. The germline V and J ends were trimmed by 6 bases and 6 bases, with 14 bases remaining between them. This CDR3 region has 13 residues. Germline V lookup: CDR1 MNHEY, CDR2 SVGEGT. Here the CDR3 reads CASSLSRPPEAFF. CDR3 sequence (DNA): TGTGCCAGCAGCCTTTCTAGGCCCCCTGAAGCTTTCTTT.

The CDR3 nucleotides are TGTGCCAGCAGTTTCCTCCCGGGGTCCGCCTCCTACGAGCAGTACTTC. It translates to CASSFLPGSASYEQYF. V usage is TRBV27 and J usage is TRBJ2-7, with TRBD2 as a possible D gene (5 bases). This CDR3 contains 16 residues. Looked up from germline, CDR1 is MNHEY and CDR2 is SMNVEV (reference sequence). Between the trimmed V and J ends, which lost 3 bases and 0 bases, there was a span of 15 bases.

The chain combines TRBV6-2 or TRBV6-3 with TRBJ1-3; no definite D call. CDR1 is MNHEY and CDR2 is SVGEGT in the germline V gene. The CDR3 has 12 amino acids. Trimming stripped 4 bases from V and 2 bases from J, with 3 bases between. The DNA of the CDR3 is TGTGCCAGCAGTTCTACTGGAAACACCATATATTTT. It encodes CASSSTGNTIYF.

V and J are TRBV6-2 or TRBV6-3 and TRBJ1-5; 9 bases map to TRBD1. The germline gives CDR1 MNHEY, CDR2 SVGEGT. V gave up 4 bases and J gave up 6 bases; unmatched junction bases: 13. This CDR3 spans 17 amino acids. The CDR3 is CASSFGQGSAMSQPQHF. The DNA for the CDR3 is TGTGCCAGCAGTTTCGGACAGGGGTCGGCGATGAGTCAGCCCCAGCATTTT.

The rearrangement links TRBV27 to TRBJ2-3; TRBD2 matches at 11 bases. Germline-derived CDR1 and CDR2 are MNHEY and SMNVEV (reference sequence). The CDR3 contains 15 residues. Trimming took 3 bases from V and 5 from J; bases not matched to a gene: 4. The CDR3 DNA follows: TGTGCCAGCAGTTTTAGCGGGAGGGGTGTAGATACGCAGTATTTT. Encoded protein: CASSFSGRGVDTQYF.

The chain is built from TRBV6-2 or TRBV6-3 and TRBJ2-3; TRBD2 agrees at 8 bases. The CDR3 has 15 residues. V lost 5 bases, J lost 2 bases, and 6 bases stayed unmatched. From germline, CDR1 is MNHEY and CDR2 SVGEGT. CDR3 loop: CASSTLSGITDTQYF. Here the CDR3 DNA reads TGTGCCAGCAGTACCCTTAGCGGGATCACAGATACGCAGTATTTT.